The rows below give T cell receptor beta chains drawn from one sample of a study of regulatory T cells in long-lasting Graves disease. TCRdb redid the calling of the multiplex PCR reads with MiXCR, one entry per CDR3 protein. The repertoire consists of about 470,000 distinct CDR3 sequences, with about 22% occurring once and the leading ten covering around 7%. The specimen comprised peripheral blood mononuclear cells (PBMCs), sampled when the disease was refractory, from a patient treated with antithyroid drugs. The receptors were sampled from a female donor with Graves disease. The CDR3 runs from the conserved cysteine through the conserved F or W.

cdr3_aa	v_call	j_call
CASMGGGQDPYEQYF	TRBV12-3/TRBV12-4	TRBJ2-7
CASSSSGGSPYEQYF	TRBV12-3/TRBV12-4	TRBJ2-7
CASSFRQGDRQETQYF	TRBV12-3/TRBV12-4	TRBJ2-5
CAISLQNAGNTIYF	TRBV10-3	TRBJ1-3
CASSYSTGNTIHF	TRBV6-5	TRBJ1-3
CASSSTGEKLFF	TRBV9	TRBJ1-4
CASSLDASLWQETQYF	TRBV7-8	TRBJ2-5
CSVRGPEAFF	TRBV29-1	TRBJ1-1
CASSSSAGGWYEQYF	TRBV27	TRBJ2-7
CASSLRGGAYEQYF	TRBV28	TRBJ2-7
CASSPRGFDEQFF	TRBV7-9	TRBJ2-1
CSARVRYSMNTEAFF	TRBV20-1	TRBJ1-1
CASSLREGRGSNQPQHF	TRBV28	TRBJ1-5
CASTNPYQPQHF	TRBV6-1	TRBJ1-5
CASKAGRGVQETQYF	TRBV6-1	TRBJ2-5
CASSLGFGYEQYF	TRBV12-3/TRBV12-4	TRBJ2-7
CASHRGNQETQYF	TRBV5-4	TRBJ2-5
CAISDWAGNAEAFF	TRBV10-3	TRBJ1-1
CASSYSFRGADTDTQYF	TRBV28	TRBJ2-3
CASSYRGLLNTEAFF	TRBV12-3/TRBV12-4	TRBJ1-1
CSVGQGASEQYF	TRBV29-1	TRBJ2-7
CSVCCGDTVNTEAFF	TRBV29-1	TRBJ1-1
CASSQGGQGVSPLHF	TRBV4-1	TRBJ1-6
CASSQEAAGNSPLHF	TRBV3-1	TRBJ1-6
CASSLGAGHYGYTF	TRBV7-2	TRBJ1-2
CSGVAVNTEAFF	TRBV29-1	TRBJ1-1
CASSEQGWTYEQYF	TRBV6-1	TRBJ2-7
CSAAGTGGHYEQYF	TRBV20-1	TRBJ2-7
CASSLARDREANEKLFF	TRBV12-3/TRBV12-4	TRBJ1-4
CSAPGHTVQETQYF	TRBV20-1	TRBJ2-5
CASSTGGVNQPQHF	TRBV7-9	TRBJ1-5
CAWSGSPIRGELFF	TRBV30	TRBJ2-2
CASSYATEQFF	TRBV6-9	TRBJ2-1
CASSLGRQSPYEAFF	TRBV7-8	TRBJ1-1
CASSYSRLAGTTNEQYF	TRBV6-2/TRBV6-3	TRBJ2-7
CASTYGGEQYF	TRBV6-5	TRBJ2-7
CASSFGTRGSQYF	TRBV7-2	TRBJ2-7
CASSYRDSPNYGYTF	TRBV6-2/TRBV6-3	TRBJ1-2
CASSSQGPDEQYF	TRBV12-3/TRBV12-4	TRBJ2-7
CASSLSLEPYEQYF	TRBV7-9	TRBJ2-7
CASSSTTGTSGNPYEQYF	TRBV12-3/TRBV12-4	TRBJ2-7
CSVEGADTNSYEQYF	TRBV29-1	TRBJ2-7
CASSPTGAVGLETQYF	TRBV7-9	TRBJ2-5
CASRGQGPYNEQFF	TRBV19	TRBJ2-1
CASSSSFTSGFTDTQYF	TRBV7-2	TRBJ2-3
CASSPATTSDTGELFF	TRBV18	TRBJ2-2
CASSLGGTRYRQYF	TRBV5-4	TRBJ2-7
CASSTSGSLGYTF	TRBV7-2	TRBJ1-2
CASSLDRVRLNTEAFF	TRBV28	TRBJ1-1
CSALTSGGRYEQYF	TRBV20-1	TRBJ2-7
CASSFNNRHPSNQPQHF	TRBV6-2/TRBV6-3	TRBJ1-5
CASSFSGQAFHF	TRBV12-3/TRBV12-4	TRBJ1-5
CASSFEPGHANTGELFF	TRBV7-2	TRBJ2-2
CASVAGGSKTQYF	TRBV6-1	TRBJ2-5
CASSSPSTVTEAFF	TRBV6-1	TRBJ1-1